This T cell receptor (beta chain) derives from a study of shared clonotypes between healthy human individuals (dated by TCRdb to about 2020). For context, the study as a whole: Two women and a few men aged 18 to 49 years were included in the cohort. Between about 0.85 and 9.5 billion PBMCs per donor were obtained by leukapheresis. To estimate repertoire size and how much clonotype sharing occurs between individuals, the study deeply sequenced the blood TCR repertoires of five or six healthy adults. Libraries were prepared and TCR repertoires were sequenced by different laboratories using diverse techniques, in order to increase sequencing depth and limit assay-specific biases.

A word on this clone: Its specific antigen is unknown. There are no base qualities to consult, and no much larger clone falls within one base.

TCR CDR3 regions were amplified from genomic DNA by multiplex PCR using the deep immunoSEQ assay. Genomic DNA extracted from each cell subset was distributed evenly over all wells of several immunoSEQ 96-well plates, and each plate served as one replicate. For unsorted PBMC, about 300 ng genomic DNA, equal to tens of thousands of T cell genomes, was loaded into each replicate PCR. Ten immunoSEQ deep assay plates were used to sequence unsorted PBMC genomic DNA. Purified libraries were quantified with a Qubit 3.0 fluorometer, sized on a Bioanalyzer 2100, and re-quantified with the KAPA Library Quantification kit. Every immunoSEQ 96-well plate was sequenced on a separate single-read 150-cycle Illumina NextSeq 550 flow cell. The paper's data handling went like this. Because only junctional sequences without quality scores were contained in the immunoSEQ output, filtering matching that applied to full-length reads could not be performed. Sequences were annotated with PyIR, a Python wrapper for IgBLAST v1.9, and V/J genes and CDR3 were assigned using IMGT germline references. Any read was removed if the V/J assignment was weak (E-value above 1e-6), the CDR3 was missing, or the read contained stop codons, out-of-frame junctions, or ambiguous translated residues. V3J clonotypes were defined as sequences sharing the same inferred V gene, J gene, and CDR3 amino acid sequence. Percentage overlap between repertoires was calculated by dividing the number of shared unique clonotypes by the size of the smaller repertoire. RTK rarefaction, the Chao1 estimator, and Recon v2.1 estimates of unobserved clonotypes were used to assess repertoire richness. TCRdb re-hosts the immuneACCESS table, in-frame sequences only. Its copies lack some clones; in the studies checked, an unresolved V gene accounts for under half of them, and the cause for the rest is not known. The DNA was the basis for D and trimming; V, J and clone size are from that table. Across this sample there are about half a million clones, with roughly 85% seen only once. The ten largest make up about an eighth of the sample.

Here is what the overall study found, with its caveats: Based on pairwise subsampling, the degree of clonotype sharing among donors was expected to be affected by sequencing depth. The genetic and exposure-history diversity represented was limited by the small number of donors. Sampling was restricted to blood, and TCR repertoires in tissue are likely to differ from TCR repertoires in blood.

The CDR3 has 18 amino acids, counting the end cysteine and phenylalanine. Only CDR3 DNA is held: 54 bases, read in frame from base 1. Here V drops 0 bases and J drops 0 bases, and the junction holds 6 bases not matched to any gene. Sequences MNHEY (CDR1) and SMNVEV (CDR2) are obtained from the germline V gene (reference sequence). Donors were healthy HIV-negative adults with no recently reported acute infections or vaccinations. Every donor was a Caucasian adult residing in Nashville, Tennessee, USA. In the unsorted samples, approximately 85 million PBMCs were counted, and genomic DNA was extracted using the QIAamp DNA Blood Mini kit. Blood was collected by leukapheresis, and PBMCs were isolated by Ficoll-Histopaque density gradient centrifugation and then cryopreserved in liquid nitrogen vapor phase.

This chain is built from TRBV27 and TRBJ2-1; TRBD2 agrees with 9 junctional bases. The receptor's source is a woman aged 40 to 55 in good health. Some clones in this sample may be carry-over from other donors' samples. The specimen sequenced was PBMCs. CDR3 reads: CASSLSVSGSSSYNEQFF. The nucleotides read TGTGCCAGCAGTTTATCGGTTAGCGGGAGTAGCTCCTACAATGAGCAGTTCTTC.